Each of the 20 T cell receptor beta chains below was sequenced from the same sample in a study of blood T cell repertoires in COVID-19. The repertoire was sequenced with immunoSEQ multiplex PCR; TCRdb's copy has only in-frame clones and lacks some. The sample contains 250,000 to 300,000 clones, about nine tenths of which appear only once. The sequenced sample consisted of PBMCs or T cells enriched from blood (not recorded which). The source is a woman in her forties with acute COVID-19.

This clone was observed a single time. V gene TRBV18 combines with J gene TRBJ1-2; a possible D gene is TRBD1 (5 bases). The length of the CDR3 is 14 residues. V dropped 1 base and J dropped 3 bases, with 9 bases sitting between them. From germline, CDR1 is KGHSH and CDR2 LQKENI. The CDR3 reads CASSPQTGHYGYTF. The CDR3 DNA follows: TGTGCCAGCTCACCACAAACAGGCCACTATGGCTACACCTTC. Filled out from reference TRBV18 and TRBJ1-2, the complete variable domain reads NAGVMQNPRHLVRRRGQEARLRCSPMKGHSHVYWYRQLPEEGLKFMVYLQKENIIDESGMPKERFSAEFPKEGPSILRIQQVVRGDSAAYFCASSPQTGHYGYTFGSGTRLTVV.

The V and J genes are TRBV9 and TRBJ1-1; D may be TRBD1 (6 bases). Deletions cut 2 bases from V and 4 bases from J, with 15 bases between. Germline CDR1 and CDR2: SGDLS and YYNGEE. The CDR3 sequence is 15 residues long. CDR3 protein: CASSVGQSSVTEAFF. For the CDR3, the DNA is TGTGCCAGCAGCGTCGGACAGAGCTCGGTCACTGAAGCTTTCTTT. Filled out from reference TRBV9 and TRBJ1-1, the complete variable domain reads DSGVTQTPKHLITATGQRVTLRCSPRSGDLSVYWYQQSLDQGLQFLIQYYNGEERAKGNILERFSAQQFPDLHSELNLSSLELGDSALYFCASSVGQSSVTEAFFGQGTRLTVV.

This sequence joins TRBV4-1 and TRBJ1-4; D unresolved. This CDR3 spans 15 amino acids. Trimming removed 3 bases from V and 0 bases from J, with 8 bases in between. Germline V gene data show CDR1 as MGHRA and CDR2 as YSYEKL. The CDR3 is CASSHEPTTNEKLFF. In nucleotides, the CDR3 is TGCGCCAGCAGCCATGAACCTACAACTAATGAAAAACTGTTTTTT.

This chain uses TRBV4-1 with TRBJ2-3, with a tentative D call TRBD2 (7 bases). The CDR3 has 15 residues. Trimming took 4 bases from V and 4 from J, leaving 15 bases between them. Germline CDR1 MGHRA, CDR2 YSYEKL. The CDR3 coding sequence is TGCGCCAGCAGCCGGAGTGCGGGGGCCCCAGATACGCAGTATTTT. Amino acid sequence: CASSRSAGAPDTQYF.

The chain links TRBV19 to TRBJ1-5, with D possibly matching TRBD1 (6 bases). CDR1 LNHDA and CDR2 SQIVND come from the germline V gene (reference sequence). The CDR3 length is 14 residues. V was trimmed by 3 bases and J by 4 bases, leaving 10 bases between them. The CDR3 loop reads CASSIRGGNQPQHF. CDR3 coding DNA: TGTGCCAGTAGTATCCGAGGGGGTAATCAGCCCCAGCATTTT. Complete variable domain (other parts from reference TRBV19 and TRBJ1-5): DGGITQSPKYLFRKEGQNVTLSCEQNLNHDAMYWYRQDPGQGLRLIYYSQIVNDFQKGDIAEGYSVSREKKESFPLTVTSAQKNPTAFYLCASSIRGGNQPQHFGDGTRLSIL.

The CDR3 DNA is TGTGCCAGCAGCAAAGACTCTTTATGGAACACCATATATTTT. This translates into CASSKDSLWNTIYF. The chain uses TRBV21-1 and TRBJ1-3. TRBV21-1 is listed as a pseudogene. This CDR3 comprises 14 residues.

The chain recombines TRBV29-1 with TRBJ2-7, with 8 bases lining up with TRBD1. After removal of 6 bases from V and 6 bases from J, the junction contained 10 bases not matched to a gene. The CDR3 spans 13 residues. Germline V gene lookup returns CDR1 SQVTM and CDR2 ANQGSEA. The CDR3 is CSVTEGQAGEQYF. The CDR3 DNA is TGCAGCGTAACGGAGGGACAGGCCGGCGAGCAGTACTTC.

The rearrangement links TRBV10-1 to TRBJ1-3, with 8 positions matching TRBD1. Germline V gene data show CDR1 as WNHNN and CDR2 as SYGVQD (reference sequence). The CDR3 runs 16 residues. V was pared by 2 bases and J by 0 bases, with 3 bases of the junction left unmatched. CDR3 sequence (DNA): TGCGCCAGCAGTGAGAGACAGGGGAACTCTGGAAACACCATATATTTT. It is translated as CASSERQGNSGNTIYF.

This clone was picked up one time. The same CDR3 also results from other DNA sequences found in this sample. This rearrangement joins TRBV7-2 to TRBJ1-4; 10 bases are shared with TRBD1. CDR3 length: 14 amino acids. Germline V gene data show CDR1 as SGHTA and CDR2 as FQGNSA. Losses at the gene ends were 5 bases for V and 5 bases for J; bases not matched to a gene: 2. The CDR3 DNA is TGTGCCAGCAGCCGGACAGGGGGGAATGAAAAACTGTTTTTT. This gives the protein CASSRTGGNEKLFF.

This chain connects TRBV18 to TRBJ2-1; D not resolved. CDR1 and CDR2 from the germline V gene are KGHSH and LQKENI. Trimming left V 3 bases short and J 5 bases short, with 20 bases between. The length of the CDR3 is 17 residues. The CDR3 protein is CASSPAVKRSFNNEQFF. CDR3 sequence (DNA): TGTGCCAGCTCACCTGCCGTAAAGAGGTCCTTTAACAATGAGCAGTTCTTC. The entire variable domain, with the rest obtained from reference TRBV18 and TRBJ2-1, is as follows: NAGVMQNPRHLVRRRGQEARLRCSPMKGHSHVYWYRQLPEEGLKFMVYLQKENIIDESGMPKERFSAEFPKEGPSILRIQQVVRGDSAAYFCASSPAVKRSFNNEQFFGPGTRLTVL.

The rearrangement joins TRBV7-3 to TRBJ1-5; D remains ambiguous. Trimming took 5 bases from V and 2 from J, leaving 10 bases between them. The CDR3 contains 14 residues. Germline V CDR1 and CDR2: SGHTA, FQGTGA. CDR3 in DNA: TGTGCCAGCAGCCGCGCGGTTCGCAATCAGCCCCAGCATTTT. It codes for CASSRAVRNQPQHF. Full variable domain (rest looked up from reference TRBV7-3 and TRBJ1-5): GAGVSQTPSNKVTEKGKYVELRCDPISGHTALYWYRQSLGQGPEFLIYFQGTGAADDSGLPNDRFFAVRPEGSVSTLKIQRTERGDSAVYLCASSRAVRNQPQHFGDGTRLSIL.

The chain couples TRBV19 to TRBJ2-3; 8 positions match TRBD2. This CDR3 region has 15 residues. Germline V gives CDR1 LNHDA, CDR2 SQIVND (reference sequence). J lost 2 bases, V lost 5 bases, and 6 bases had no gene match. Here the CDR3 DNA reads TGTGCCAGTAGTTCCCAGCGGGGGCCCACAGATACGCAGTATTTT. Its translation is CASSSQRGPTDTQYF.

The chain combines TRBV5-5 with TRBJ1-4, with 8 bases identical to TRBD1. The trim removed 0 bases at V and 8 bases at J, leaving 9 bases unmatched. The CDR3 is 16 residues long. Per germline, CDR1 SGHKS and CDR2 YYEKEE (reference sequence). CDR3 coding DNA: TGTGCCAGCAGCTTGGCCCCAGGGGGCGCCAAGGAAAAACTGTTTTTT. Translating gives CASSLAPGGAKEKLFF.

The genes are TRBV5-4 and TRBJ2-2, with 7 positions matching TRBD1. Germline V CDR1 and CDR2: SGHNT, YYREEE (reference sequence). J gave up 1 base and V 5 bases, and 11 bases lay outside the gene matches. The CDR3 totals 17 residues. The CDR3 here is CASRDSQGTWNTGELFF. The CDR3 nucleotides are TGTGCCAGCAGGGACTCACAGGGGACATGGAACACCGGGGAGCTGTTTTTT.

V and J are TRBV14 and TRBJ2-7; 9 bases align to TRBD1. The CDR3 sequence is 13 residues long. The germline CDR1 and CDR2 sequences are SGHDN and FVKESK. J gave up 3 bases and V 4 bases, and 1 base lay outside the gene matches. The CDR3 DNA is TGTGCCAGCAGCCCGGGACAGGGCTACGAGCAGTACTTC. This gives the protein CASSPGQGYEQYF. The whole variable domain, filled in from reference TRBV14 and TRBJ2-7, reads EAGVTQFPSHSVIEKGQTVTLRCDPISGHDNLYWYRRVMGKEIKFLLHFVKESKQDESGMPNNRFLAERTGGTYSTLKVQPAELEDSGVYFCASSPGQGYEQYFGPGTRLTVT.

In DNA, the CDR3 is TGCAGTGCTAGTAGGAGGAGGGCCGATGAGCAGTTCTTC. Its translation is CSASRRRADEQFF. The rearrangement links TRBV20-1 to TRBJ2-1; weak D call: TRBD2 (6 bases). The CDR3 consists of 13 residues. Trimming pared 3 bases from V and 8 bases from J, leaving 14 bases between. Germline CDR1 and CDR2: DFQATT and SNEGSKA (reference sequence).

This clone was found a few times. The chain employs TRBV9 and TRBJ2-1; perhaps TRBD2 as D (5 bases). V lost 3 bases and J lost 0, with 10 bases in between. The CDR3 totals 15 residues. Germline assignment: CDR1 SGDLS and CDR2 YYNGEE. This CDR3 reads CASSGSGSSYNEQFF. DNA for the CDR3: TGTGCCAGCAGCGGAAGCGGATCCTCCTACAATGAGCAGTTCTTC.

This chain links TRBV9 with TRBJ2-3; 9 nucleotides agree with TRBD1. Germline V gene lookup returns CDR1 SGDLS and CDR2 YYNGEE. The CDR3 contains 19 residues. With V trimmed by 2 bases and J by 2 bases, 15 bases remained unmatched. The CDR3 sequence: CASSVGTGSGRRVTDTQYF. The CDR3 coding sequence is TGTGCCAGCAGCGTGGGGACAGGGAGCGGCCGACGGGTCACAGATACGCAGTATTTT.

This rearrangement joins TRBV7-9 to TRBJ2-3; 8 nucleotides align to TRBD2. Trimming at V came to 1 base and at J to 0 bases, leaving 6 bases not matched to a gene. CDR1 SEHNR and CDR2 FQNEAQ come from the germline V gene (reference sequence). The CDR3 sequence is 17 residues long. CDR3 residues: CASSLGSGGGSTDTQYF. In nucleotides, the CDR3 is TGTGCCAGCAGCTTAGGTTCGGGCGGGGGGAGCACAGATACGCAGTATTTT.

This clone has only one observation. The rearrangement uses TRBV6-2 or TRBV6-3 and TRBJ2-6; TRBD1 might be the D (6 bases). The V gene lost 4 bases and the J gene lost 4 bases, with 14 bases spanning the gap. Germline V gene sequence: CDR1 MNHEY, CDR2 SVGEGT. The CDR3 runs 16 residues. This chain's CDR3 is CASSSNRVSGANVLTF. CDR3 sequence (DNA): TGTGCCAGCAGTTCAAACAGGGTTTCAGGGGCCAACGTCCTGACTTTC.